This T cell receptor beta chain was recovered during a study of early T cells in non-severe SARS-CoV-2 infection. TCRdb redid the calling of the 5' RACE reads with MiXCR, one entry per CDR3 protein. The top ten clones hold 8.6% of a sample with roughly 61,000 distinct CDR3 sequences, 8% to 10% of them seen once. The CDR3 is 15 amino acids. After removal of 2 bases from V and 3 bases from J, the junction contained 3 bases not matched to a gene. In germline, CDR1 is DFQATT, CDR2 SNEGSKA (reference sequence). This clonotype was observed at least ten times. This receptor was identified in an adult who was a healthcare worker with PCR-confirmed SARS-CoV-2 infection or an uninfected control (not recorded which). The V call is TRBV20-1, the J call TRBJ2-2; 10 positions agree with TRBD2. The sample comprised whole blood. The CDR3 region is CSARPSGRDTGELFF. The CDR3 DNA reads TGCAGTGCTAGACCAAGCGGGAGGGACACCGGGGAGCTGTTTTTT.